This paragraph covers one TCR beta chain sequence. The antigen is undetermined. The CDR3 has 16 residues. Germline CDR1 is MNHNS and CDR2 is SASEGT. Deletions cut 3 bases from V and 3 bases from J, with 17 bases between. The data were taken from a study of T cell responses to AZD1222 COVID-19 vaccine. Whole-study findings and limits: At baseline, just six or seven AZD1222 recipients tested seropositive.

Sequencing used immunoSEQ multiplex PCR; TCRdb keeps in-frame clones, though not all of them. This sample has 65,000 to 95,000 clones, with just over 90% found just once. The clonotype originates from an adult in good health. The rearrangement uses TRBV6-1 and TRBJ1-1; D perhaps matches TRBD1 (5 bases). Material: peripheral blood, obtained on day 0 of MenACWY control vaccination. CDR3 DNA: TGTGCCAGCAGTGATGTCTTGGGAAGGGGTGACACTGAAGCTTTCTTT. Translating it yields CASSDVLGRGDTEAFF.